What follows are 23 T cell receptor beta chains derived from one specimen sequenced in a study of cytomegalovirus exposure and HLA in healthy donors. A multiplex PCR was run with 60 Vbeta primers and 13 Jbeta primers. Some clones are missing from TCRdb's copy, which holds only in-frame ones; the method was immunoSEQ multiplex PCR. The table has approximately 190,000 clones, approximately 70% seen once. The sample was PBMCs. The receptor source for this set is a woman aged 30 to 39 in good health and CMV-seronegative.

This rearrangement joins TRBV7-2 to TRBJ1-4; tentatively, D is TRBD1 (6 bases). This CDR3 spans 17 amino acids. The V gene's germline CDR1 is SGHTA and CDR2 FQGNSA. Deletions cut 0 bases from V and 4 bases from J, with 15 bases between. DNA of the CDR3: TGTGCCAGCAGCTTAGCATCTCGGGGGGGCCTTAATGAAAAACTGTTTTTT. Amino acids: CASSLASRGGLNEKLFF.

This chain connects TRBV2 to TRBJ1-6; D gene ambiguous. The CDR3 totals 15 residues. Trimming took 4 bases from V and 7 from J, leaving 14 bases between them. Germline CDR1 is SNHLY and CDR2 is FYNNEI. The DNA for the CDR3 is TGTGCCAGCAGTGTTCGGGTAATTGCAAATTCACCCCTCCACTTT. Amino acid sequence: CASSVRVIANSPLHF.

The chain uses TRBV9 and TRBJ2-2; 10 bases line up with TRBD2. Germline CDR1 is SGDLS and CDR2 is YYNGEE. The CDR3 length is 16 residues. V trimming: 3 bases; J trimming: 6 bases; junction bases outside the gene matches: 8. The CDR3 DNA reads TGTGCCAGCAGCGAACTAGCGGGACCCCCCCCCGGGGAGCTGTTTTTT. This gives the protein CASSELAGPPPGELFF.

As for this clone: Within the sample, other DNA sequences also encode this same CDR3. The chain has TRBV7-9 and TRBJ2-3; TRBD2 aligns across 10 bases. The germline CDR1 and CDR2 sequences are SEHNR and FQNEAQ (reference sequence). The CDR3 runs to 15 residues. The J segment lost 6 bases and the V segment lost 3 bases, leaving 6 bases of the junction unmatched. The CDR3 region is CASSLGLARGDTQYF. DNA for the CDR3: TGTGCCAGCAGCTTGGGACTAGCGAGGGGGGATACGCAGTATTTT.

The gene calls are TRBV18 and TRBJ1-4; no clear D. Looked up from germline, CDR1 is KGHSH and CDR2 is LQKENI. The CDR3 length is 14 residues. Trimming removed 2 bases at V and 3 bases at J, with 7 bases between. The CDR3 DNA follows: TGTGCCAGCTCACCATCCGTCTCTAATGAAAAACTGTTTTTT. This encodes CASSPSVSNEKLFF.

J is TRBJ1-5 and V is TRBV7-9, with D possibly matching TRBD1 (5 bases). This CDR3 contains 16 residues. V was clipped by 5 bases and J by 3 bases, with 17 bases between them. Germline V gene data show CDR1 as SEHNR and CDR2 as FQNEAQ (reference sequence). In DNA form, the CDR3 reads TGTGCCAGCAGCCCGGGACGGGGGATTTTCAATCAGCCCCAGCATTTT. Its protein is CASSPGRGIFNQPQHF. Together with reference TRBV7-9 and TRBJ1-5, the CDR3 gives the full variable domain: DTGVSQNPRHKITKRGQNVTFRCDPISEHNRLYWYRQTLGQGPEFLTYFQNEAQLEKSRLLSDRFSAERPKGSFSTLEIQRTEQGDSAMYLCASSPGRGIFNQPQHFGDGTRLSIL.

V gene TRBV23-1 combines with J gene TRBJ2-1; 10 bases match TRBD2. TRBV23-1 is reported as an ORF; its role is uncertain. The trim removed 2 bases at V and 5 bases at J, leaving 12 bases unmatched. This CDR3 is built from 18 residues. This chain's CDR3 is CASSQPQWSGRVHNEQFF. CDR3 nucleotides: TGCGCCAGCAGTCAACCCCAATGGAGCGGGAGGGTCCACAATGAGCAGTTCTTC.

The rearrangement uses TRBV10-1 and TRBJ1-6, with TRBD1 as a possible D gene (6 bases). CDR1 WNHNN and CDR2 SYGVQD come from the germline V gene (reference sequence). V lost 4 bases and J lost 10, with 17 bases in between. This CDR3 is 15 amino acids long. CDR3 sequence (DNA): TGCGCCAGCAGTGTTGAAGGGACACGGAGGTCACCCCTCCACTTT. Translation gives CASSVEGTRRSPLHF.

The V and J genes are TRBV6-1 and TRBJ2-7, with 9 bases fitting TRBD1. There are 15 residues in the CDR3. V shed 7 bases, J shed 6 bases, and the junction held 13 bases outside the gene matches. In germline, CDR1 is MNHNS, CDR2 SASEGT. The CDR3 DNA follows: TGTGCCAGCACCAAACCGGGGACAGGGTCTTCCGAGCAGTACTTC. As protein: CASTKPGTGSSEQYF.

The sample holds one count of this clone. The rearrangement uses TRBV6-1 and TRBJ2-6; TRBD1 might be the D (5 bases). This CDR3 has 16 residues. The germline gives CDR1 MNHNS, CDR2 SASEGT. V lost 2 bases and J lost 0, with 8 bases in between. CDR3 coding DNA: TGTGCCAGCAGTGAATTCAGGGCCTCTGGGGCCAACGTCCTGACTTTC. Residues: CASSEFRASGANVLTF.

The chain couples TRBV4-1 to TRBJ1-4, with a weak D call TRBD1 (5 bases). This CDR3 region has 11 residues. Between the trimmed V and J ends, which lost 1 base and 14 bases, there was a span of 8 bases. Per germline, CDR1 MGHRA and CDR2 YSYEKL. The CDR3 sequence: CASSQGQGLFF. CDR3 coding DNA: TGCGCCAGCAGCCAAGGGCAGGGCCTGTTTTTT.

The chain employs TRBV4-3 and TRBJ2-1; the D is unclear. The CDR3 sequence is 15 residues long. CDR1 LGHNA and CDR2 YSLEER come from the germline V gene. V gave up 4 bases and J gave up 0 bases, with 10 bases separating them. In nucleotides, the CDR3 is TGCGCCAGCAGCCCGCGATTTAGCTCCTACAATGAGCAGTTCTTC. This gives the protein CASSPRFSSYNEQFF.

This clone has just a few counts. The chain is built from TRBV5-6 and TRBJ1-4; 7 nucleotides agree with TRBD1. After removal of 3 bases from V and 6 bases from J, the junction contained 2 bases not matched to a gene. The germline V gene encodes CDR1 SGHDT and CDR2 YYEEEE. The CDR3 loop spans 13 amino acids. The CDR3 DNA follows: TGTGCCAGCAGCTACAGGGGATATGAAAAACTGTTTTTT. Its translation is CASSYRGYEKLFF.

J is TRBJ2-7 and V is TRBV4-2, with D possibly being TRBD2 (6 bases). The germline CDR1 and CDR2 sequences are LGHNA and YNFKEQ. This CDR3 region has 11 residues. V lost 8 bases, J lost 5 bases, and 10 bases lay in between. The CDR3: CASSPGDEQYF. Here the CDR3 DNA reads TGTGCCAGCTCCCCGGGGGACGAGCAGTACTTC.

The J gene is TRBJ2-3, the V gene TRBV4-1; TRBD2 matches 8 bases. The CDR3 loop spans 17 amino acids. The V gene end was trimmed by 0 bases and the J gene end by 2 bases; junction bases not matched to a gene: 7. The germline gives CDR1 MGHRA, CDR2 YSYEKL. The DNA for the CDR3 is TGCGCCAGCAGCCAAGACCTGAGGCGGGGGGCCACAGATACGCAGTATTTT. Protein sequence: CASSQDLRRGATDTQYF.

V and J are TRBV4-3 and TRBJ2-1; possible D gene TRBD2, 6 bases. The germline V gene encodes CDR1 LGHNA and CDR2 YSLEER. The CDR3 loop spans 12 amino acids. CDR3 coding DNA: TGCGCTAGAAGTCGGGGGAAGGGTGAGCAGTTCTTC. Translated, it gives CARSRGKGEQFF.

This clone was counted only a few times. This sequence joins TRBV4-2 and TRBJ2-1; the match to TRBD2 covers 16 bases. This CDR3 contains 17 residues. Germline loops: CDR1 LGHNA, CDR2 YNFKEQ. The J segment lost 7 bases and the V segment lost 1 base, leaving 4 bases of the junction unmatched. Written as DNA, the CDR3 is TGTGCCAGCAGCCAAGGGGGACTAGCGGGGGGGCATAATGAGCAGTTCTTC. The encoded protein is CASSQGGLAGGHNEQFF.

The chain combines TRBV19 with TRBJ1-1; 7 nucleotides line up with TRBD1. In germline, CDR1 is LNHDA, CDR2 SQIVND (reference sequence). The CDR3 is 14 amino acids. Germline trimming cut 8 bases from V and 4 bases from J; bases unmatched to any gene: 10. CDR3 coding DNA: TGTGCCAGTTTGAGCGGACAGGCTTTCACTGAAGCTTTCTTT. Encoded protein: CASLSGQAFTEAFF.

The chain combines TRBV13 with TRBJ2-7, with D uncertain. Germline CDR1 and CDR2: PRHDT and FYEKMQ (reference sequence). This CDR3 is 14 amino acids long. The V end lost 0 bases, the J end lost 3 bases, and 9 bases lay between the germline ends. CDR3 in DNA: TGTGCCAGCAGCTTAGGACCGACGGGCTACGAGCAGTACTTC. Translating gives CASSLGPTGYEQYF.

This chain connects TRBV4-2 to TRBJ1-5, with D hard to call. In germline, CDR1 is LGHNA, CDR2 YNFKEQ. Trimming cost V 0 bases and J 4 bases, with 4 bases left between them. The CDR3 is made up of 13 amino acids. CDR3 protein: CASSQDENQPQHF. The CDR3 DNA sequence: TGTGCCAGCAGCCAAGATGAGAATCAGCCCCAGCATTTT.

The gene calls are TRBV13 and TRBJ2-7; a possible D gene is TRBD2 (5 bases). The germline V gene has CDR1 PRHDT and CDR2 FYEKMQ (reference sequence). V gave up 0 bases and J gave up 5 bases, with 14 bases separating them. This CDR3 has 15 amino acids. The CDR3 DNA sequence: TGTGCCAGCAGCTTAGGGCGGCGGCTAGCAAACGAGCAGTACTTC. Protein: CASSLGRRLANEQYF. The whole variable domain, filled in from reference TRBV13 and TRBJ2-7, reads AAGVIQSPRHLIKEKRETATLKCYPIPRHDTVYWYQQGPGQDPQFLISFYEKMQSDKGSIPDRFSAQQFSDYHSELNMSSLELGDSALYFCASSLGRRLANEQYFGPGTRLTVT.

This clone has just a few counts. This chain joins TRBV4-2 and TRBJ2-1; 13 bases match TRBD2. J was trimmed by 0 bases and V by 4 bases; bases with no gene match: 3. The germline gives CDR1 LGHNA, CDR2 YNFKEQ. This CDR3 comprises 17 residues. As DNA, the CDR3 is TGTGCCAGCAGCCCCCGGACTAGCGGGAGCTCCTACAATGAGCAGTTCTTC. As protein: CASSPRTSGSSYNEQFF.

This clone has a single count. This chain joins TRBV27 and TRBJ1-3; possible D gene TRBD1, 5 bases. The CDR3 is 15 amino acids. V was cut by 7 bases and J by 4 bases, with 17 bases left in between. CDR1 is MNHEY, CDR2 SMNVEV, per germline (reference sequence). The CDR3 spells CASTDLGAGGNTIYF. Here the CDR3 DNA reads TGTGCCAGCACCGATCTTGGGGCCGGGGGAAACACCATATATTTT.